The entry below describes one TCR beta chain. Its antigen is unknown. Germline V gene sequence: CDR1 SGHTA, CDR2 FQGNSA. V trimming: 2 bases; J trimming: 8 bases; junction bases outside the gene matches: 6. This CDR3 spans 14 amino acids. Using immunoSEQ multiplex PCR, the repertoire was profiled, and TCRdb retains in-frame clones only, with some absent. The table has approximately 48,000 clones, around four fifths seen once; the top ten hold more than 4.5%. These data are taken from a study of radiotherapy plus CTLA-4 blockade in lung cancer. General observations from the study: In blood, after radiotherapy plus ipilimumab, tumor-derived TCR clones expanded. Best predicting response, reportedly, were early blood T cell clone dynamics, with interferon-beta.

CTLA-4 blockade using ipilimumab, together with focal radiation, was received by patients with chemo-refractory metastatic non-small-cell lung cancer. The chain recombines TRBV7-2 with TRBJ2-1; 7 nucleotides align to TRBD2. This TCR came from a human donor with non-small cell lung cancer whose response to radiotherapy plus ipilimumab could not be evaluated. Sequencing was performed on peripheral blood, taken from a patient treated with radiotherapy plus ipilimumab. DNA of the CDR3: TGTGCCAGCAGCTTACGTCGGGGGGTTGATGAGCAGTTCTTC. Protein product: CASSLRRGVDEQFF.